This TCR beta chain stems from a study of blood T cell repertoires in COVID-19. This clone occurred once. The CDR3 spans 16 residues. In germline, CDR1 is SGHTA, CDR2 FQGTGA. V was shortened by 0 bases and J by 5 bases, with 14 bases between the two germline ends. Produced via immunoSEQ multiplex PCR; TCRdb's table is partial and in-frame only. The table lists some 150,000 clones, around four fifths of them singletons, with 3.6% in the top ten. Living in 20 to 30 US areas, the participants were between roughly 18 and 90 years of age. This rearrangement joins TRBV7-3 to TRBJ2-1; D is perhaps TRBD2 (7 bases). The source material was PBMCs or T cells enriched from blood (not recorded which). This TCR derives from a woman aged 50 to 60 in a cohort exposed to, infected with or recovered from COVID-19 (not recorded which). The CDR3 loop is CASSLTSGGPHNEQFF. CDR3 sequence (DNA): TGTGCCAGCAGCTTAACGTCGGGGGGCCCCCACAATGAGCAGTTCTTC.